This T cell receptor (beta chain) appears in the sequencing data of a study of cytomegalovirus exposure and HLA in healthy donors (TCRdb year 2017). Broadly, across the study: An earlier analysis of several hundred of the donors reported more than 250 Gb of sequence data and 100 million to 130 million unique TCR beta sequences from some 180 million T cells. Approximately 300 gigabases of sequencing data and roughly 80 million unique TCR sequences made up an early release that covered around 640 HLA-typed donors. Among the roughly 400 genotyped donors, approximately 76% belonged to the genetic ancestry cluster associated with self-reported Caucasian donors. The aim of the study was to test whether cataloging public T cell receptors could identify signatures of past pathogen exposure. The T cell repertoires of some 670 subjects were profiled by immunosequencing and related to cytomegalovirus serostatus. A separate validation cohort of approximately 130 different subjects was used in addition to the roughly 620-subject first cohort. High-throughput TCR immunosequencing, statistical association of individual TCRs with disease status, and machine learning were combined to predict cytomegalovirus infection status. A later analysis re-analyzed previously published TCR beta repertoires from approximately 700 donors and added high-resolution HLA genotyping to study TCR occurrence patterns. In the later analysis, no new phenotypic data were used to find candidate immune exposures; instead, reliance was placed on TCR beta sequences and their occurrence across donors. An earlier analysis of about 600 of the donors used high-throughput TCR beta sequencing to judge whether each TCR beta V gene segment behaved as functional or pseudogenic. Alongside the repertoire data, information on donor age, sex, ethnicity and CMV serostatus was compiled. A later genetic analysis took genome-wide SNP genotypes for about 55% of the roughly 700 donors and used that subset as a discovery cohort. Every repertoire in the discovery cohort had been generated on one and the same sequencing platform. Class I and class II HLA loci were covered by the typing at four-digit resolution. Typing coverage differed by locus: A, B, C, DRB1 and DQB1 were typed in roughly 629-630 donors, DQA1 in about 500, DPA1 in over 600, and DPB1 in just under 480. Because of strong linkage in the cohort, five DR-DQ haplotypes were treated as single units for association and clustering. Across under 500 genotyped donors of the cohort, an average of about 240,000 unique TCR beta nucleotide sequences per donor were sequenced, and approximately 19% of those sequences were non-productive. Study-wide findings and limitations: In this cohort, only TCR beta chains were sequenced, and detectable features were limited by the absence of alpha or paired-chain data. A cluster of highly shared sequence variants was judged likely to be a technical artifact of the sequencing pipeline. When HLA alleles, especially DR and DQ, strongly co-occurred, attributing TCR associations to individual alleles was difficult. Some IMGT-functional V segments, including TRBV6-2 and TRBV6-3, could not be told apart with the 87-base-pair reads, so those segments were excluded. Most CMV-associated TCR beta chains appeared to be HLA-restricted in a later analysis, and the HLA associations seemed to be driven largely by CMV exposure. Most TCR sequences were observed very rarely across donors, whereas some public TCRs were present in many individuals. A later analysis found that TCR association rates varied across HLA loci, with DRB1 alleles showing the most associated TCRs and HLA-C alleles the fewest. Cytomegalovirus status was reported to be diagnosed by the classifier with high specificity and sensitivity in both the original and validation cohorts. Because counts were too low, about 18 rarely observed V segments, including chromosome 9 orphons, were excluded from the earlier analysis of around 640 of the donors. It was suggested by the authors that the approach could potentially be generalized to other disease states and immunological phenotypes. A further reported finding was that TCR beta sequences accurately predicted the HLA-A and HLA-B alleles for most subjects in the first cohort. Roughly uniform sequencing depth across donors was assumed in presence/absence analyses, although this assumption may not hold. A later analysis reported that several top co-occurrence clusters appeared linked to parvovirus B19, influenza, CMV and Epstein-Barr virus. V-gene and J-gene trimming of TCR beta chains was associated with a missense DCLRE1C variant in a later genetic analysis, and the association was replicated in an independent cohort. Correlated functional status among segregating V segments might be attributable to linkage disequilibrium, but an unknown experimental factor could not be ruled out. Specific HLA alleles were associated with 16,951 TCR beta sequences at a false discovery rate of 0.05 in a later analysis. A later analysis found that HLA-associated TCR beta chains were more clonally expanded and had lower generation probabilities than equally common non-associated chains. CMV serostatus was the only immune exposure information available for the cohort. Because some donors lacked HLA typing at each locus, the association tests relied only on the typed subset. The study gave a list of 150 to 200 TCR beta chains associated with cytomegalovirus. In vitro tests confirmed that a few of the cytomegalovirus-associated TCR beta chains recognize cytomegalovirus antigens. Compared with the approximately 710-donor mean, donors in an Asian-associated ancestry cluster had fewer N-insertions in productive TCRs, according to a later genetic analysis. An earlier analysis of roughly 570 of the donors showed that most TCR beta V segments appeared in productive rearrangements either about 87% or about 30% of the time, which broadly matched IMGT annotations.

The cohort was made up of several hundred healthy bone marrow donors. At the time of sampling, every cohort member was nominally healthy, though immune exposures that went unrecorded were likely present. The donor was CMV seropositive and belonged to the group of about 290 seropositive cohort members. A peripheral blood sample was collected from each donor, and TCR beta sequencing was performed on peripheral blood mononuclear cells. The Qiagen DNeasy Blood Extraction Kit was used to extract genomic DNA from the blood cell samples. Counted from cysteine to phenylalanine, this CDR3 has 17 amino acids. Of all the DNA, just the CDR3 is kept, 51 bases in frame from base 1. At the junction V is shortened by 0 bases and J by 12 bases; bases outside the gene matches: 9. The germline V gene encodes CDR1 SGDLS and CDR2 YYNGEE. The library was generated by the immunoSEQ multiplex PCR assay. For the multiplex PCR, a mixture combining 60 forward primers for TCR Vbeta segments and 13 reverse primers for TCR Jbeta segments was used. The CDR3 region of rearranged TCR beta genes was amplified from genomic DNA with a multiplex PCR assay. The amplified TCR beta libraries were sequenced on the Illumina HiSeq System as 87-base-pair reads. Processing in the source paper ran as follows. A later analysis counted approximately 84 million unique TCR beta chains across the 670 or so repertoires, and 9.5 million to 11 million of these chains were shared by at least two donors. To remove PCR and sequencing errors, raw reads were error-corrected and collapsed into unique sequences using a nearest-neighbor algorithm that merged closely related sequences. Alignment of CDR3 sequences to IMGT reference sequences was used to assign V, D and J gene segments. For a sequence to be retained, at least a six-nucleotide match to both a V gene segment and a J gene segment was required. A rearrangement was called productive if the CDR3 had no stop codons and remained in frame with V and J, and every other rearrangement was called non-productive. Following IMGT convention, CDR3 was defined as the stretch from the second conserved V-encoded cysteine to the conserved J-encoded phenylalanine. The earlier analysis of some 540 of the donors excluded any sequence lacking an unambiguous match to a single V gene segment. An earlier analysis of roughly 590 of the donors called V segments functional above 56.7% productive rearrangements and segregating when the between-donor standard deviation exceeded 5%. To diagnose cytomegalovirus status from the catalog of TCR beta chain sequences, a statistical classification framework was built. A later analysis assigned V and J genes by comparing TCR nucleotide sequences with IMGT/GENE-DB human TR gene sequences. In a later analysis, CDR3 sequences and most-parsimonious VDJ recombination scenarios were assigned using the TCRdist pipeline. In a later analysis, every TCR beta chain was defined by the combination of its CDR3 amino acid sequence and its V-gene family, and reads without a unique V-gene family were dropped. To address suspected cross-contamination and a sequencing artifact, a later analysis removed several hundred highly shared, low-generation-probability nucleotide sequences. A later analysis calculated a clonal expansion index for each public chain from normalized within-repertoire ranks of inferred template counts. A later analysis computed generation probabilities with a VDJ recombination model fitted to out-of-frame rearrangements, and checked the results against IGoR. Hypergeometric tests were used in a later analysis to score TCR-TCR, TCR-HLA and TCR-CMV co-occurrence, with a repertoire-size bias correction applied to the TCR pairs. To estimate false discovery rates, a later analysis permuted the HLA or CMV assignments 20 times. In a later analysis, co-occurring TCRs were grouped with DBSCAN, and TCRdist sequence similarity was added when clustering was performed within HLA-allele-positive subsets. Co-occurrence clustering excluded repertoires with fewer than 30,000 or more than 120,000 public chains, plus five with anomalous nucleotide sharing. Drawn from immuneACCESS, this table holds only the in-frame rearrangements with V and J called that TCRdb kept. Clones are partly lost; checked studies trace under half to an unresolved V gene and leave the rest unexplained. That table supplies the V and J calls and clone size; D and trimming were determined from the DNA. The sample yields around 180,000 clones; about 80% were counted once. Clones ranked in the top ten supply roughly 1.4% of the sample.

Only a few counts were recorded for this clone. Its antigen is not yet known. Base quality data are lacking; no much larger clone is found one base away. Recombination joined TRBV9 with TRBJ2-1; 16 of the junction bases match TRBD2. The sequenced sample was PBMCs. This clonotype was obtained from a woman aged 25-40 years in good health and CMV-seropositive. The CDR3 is CASSVGAGTSGRASQFF. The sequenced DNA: TGTGCCAGCAGCGTAGGAGCCGGGACTAGCGGGAGGGCCTCGCAGTTCTTC.